This TCR beta chain was recovered during a study of CD8 T cells in ankylosing spondylitis. A note on this clonotype: The antigen remains undetermined.

TCRdb fed the 5' RACE reads into MiXCR, producing one record per CDR3 protein. The table includes about 240,000 distinct CDR3 sequences, 8% to 9.5% detected once. Trimming removed 4 bases from V and 8 bases from J; junction bases left unmatched: 8. There are 15 residues in the CDR3. CDR1 is SGHTA and CDR2 is FQGNSA in the germline V gene. Points from the study as a whole: In the blood and synovial fluid of reactive arthritis, some motif variants had been previously reported.

This clonotype originated in a male donor with ankylosing spondylitis or in good health (not recorded which). The material sequenced was blood, either unsorted or a sorted T cell fraction (not recorded which). The gene calls are TRBV7-2 and TRBJ2-1; 10 bases match TRBD2. CDR3 sequence (DNA): TGTGCCAGCAGCTCCCAGCGGGGGGGCTTCGATGAGCAGTTCTTC. This gives the protein CASSSQRGGFDEQFF. Looking up the rest from reference TRBV7-2 and TRBJ2-1 gives the full variable domain: GAGVSQSPSNKVTEKGKDVELRCDPISGHTALYWYRQSLGQGLEFLIYFQGNSAPDKSGLPSDRFSAERTGGSVSTLTIQRTQQEDSAVYLCASSSQRGGFDEQFFGPGTRLTVL.